The T cell receptor beta chain described here comes from a study of T-cell reconstitution after alpha-beta-depleted transplantation in children. Overall study findings and caveats: Reportedly, roughly two months post-transplant, alpha-beta T cells arose from several hundred expanded graft clones.

Preparing the TCRbeta library involved the use of unique molecular identifiers. TCRdb redid the calling of the PCR reads with MiXCR, one entry per CDR3 protein. The table includes 700,000 to 850,000 distinct CDR3 sequences, 15% to 20% detected once. Trimming cost V 6 bases and J 12 bases; bases outside gene matches: 18. Germline assignment: CDR1 DFQATT and CDR2 SNEGSKA (reference sequence). The CDR3 runs to 15 residues. This clonotype has more than one count but fewer than ten. The antigen remains unidentified. The TCR comes from a male patient aged 10 to 17 who had a stem cell transplant for acute lymphoblastic leukemia, so the T cells may come from the graft donor. The rearrangement joins TRBV20-1 to TRBJ2-1, with 9 bases lining up with TRBD2. Sequenced here: PBMCs, mostly from graft donor cells, sampled 360 days after TCRalphabeta/CD19-depleted stem cell transplant. The CDR3 DNA reads as TGCAGTGCCAGGCCTCCGGGACTAGCAAGTTTGGCGCAGTTCTTC. This encodes CSARPPGLASLAQFF.